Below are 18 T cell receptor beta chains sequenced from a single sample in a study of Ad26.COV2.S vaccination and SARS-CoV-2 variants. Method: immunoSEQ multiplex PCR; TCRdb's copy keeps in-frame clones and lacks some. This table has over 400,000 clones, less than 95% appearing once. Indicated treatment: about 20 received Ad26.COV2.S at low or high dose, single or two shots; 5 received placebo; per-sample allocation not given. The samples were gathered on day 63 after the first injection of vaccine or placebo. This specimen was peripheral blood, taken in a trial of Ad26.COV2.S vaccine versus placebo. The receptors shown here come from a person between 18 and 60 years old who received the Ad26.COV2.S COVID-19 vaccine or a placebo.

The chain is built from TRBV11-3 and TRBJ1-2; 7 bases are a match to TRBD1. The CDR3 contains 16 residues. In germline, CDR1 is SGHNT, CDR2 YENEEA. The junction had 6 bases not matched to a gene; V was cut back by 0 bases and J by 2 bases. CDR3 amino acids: CASSLDKTGRNYGYTF. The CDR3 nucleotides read TGTGCCAGCAGCTTAGATAAGACAGGGAGAAACTATGGCTACACCTTC.

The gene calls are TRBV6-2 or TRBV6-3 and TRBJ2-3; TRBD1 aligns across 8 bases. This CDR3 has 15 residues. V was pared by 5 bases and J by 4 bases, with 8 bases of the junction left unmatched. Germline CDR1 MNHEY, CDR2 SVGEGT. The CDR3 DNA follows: TGTGCCAGCAGTACTTGGACAGGGAAGGCAGATACGCAGTATTTT. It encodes CASSTWTGKADTQYF.

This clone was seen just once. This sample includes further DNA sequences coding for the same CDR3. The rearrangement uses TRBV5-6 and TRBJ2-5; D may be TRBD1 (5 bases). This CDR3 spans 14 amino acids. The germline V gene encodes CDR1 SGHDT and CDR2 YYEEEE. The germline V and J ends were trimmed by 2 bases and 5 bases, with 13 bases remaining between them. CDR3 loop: CASSLLGQRETQYF. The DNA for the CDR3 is TGTGCCAGCAGCTTATTGGGGCAGAGGGAGACCCAGTACTTC. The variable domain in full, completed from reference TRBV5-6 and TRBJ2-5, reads DAGVTQSPTHLIKTRGQQVTLRCSPKSGHDTVSWYQQALGQGPQFIFQYYEEEERQRGNFPDRFSGHQFPNYSSELNVNALLLGDSALYLCASSLLGQRETQYFGPGTRLLVL.

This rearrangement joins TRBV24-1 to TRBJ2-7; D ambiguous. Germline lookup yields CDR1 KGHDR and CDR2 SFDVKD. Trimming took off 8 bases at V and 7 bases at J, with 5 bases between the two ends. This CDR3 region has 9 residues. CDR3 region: CATNSEQYF. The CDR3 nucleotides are TGTGCCACCAATTCAGAGCAGTACTTC.

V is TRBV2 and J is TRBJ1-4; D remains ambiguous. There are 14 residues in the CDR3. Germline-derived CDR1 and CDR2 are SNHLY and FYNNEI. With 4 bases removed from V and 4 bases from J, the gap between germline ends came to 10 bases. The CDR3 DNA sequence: TGTGCCAGCAGTGTCAGAGGTGTTAATGAAAAACTGTTTTTT. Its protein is CASSVRGVNEKLFF.

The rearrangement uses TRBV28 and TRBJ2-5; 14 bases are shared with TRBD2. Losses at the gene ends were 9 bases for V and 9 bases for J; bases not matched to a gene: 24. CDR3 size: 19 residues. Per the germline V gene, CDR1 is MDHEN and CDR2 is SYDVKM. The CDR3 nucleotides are TGTGCCAGTCGCGATACCCCCTGGACTAGCGGGAGGCCCCGAGACGCCCAGTACTTC. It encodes CASRDTPWTSGRPRDAQYF.

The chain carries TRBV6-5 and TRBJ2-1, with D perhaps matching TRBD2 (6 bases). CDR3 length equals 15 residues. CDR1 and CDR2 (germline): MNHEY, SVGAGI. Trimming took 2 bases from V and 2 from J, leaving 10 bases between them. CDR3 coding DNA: TGTGCCAGCAGTTACGGTCTAGCGCCCTACAATGAGCAGTTCTTC. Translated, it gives CASSYGLAPYNEQFF.

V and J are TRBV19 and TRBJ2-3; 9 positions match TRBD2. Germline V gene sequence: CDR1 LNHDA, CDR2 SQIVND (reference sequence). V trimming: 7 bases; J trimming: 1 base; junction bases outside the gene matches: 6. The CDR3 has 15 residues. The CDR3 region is CASISSGSGTDTQYF. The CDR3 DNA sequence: TGTGCCAGTATCAGTAGCGGGAGTGGCACAGATACGCAGTATTTT.

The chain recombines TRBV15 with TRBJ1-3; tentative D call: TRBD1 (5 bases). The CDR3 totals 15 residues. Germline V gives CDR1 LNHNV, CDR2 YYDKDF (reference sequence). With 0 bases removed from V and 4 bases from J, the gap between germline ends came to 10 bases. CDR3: CATSREVGAGNTIYF. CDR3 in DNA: TGTGCCACCAGCAGAGAGGTCGGGGCGGGAAACACCATATATTTT.

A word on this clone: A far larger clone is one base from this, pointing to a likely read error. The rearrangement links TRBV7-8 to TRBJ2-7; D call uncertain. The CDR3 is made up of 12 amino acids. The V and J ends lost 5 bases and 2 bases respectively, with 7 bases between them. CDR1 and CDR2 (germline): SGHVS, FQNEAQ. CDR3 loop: CASSPPPYEQYF. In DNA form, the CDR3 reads TGTGCCAGCAGCCCCCCGCCCTACGAGCAGTACTTC.

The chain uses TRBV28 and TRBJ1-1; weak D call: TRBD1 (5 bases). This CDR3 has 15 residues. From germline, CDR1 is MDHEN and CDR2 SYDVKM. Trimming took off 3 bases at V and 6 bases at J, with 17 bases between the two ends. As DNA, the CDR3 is TGTGCCAGCAGTTTGTCCGGCTGGGGGGATCCTGAAGCTTTCTTT. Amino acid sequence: CASSLSGWGDPEAFF.

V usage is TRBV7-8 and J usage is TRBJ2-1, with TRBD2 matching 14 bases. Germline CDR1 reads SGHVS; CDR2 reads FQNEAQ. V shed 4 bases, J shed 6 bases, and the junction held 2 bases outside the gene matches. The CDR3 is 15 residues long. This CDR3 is CASSSTSGRANEQFF. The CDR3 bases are TGTGCCAGCAGCTCGACTAGCGGGAGGGCCAATGAGCAGTTCTTC.

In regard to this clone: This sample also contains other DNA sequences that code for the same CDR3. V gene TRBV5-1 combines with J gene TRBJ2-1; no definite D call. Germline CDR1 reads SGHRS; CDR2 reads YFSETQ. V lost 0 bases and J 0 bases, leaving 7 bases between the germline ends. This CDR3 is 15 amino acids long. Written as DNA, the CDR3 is TGCGCCAGCAGCTTGGGCGGAAGCTCCTACAATGAGCAGTTCTTC. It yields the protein CASSLGGSSYNEQFF. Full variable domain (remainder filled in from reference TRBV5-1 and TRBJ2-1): KAGVTQTPRYLIKTRGQQVTLSCSPISGHRSVSWYQQTPGQGLQFLFEYFSETQRNKGNFPGRFSGRQFSNSRSEMNVSTLELGDSALYLCASSLGGSSYNEQFFGPGTRLTVL.

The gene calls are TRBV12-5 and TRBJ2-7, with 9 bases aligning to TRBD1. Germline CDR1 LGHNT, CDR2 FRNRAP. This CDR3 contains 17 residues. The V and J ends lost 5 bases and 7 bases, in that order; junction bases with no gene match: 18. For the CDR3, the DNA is TGTGCTAGTGGTGGGCGTCCCCCCCTGGGACAGGGTAGGGAGCAGTACTTC. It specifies CASGGRPPLGQGREQYF.

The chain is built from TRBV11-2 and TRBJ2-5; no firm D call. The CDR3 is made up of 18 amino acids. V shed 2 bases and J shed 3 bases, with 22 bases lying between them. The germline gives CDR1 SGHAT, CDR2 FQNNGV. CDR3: CASSLMNQASMGKETQYF. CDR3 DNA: TGTGCCAGCAGCTTAATGAATCAGGCCTCGATGGGGAAAGAGACCCAGTACTTC.

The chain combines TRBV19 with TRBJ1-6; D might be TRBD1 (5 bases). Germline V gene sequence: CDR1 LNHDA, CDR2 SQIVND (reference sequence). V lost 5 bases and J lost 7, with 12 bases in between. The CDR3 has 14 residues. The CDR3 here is CASSLGPSNSPLHF. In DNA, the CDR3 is TGTGCCAGTAGTTTGGGACCGTCGAATTCACCCCTCCACTTT.

The CDR3 coding sequence is TGTGCCAGCGGAACATTAATAGCCGATGATCGTAATGAGCAGTTCTTC. Amino acids: CASGTLIADDRNEQFF. The rearrangement links TRBV28 to TRBJ2-1; D not resolved. This CDR3 is built from 16 residues. CDR1 MDHEN and CDR2 SYDVKM come from the germline V gene. V lost 8 bases and J lost 7, with 24 bases in between.

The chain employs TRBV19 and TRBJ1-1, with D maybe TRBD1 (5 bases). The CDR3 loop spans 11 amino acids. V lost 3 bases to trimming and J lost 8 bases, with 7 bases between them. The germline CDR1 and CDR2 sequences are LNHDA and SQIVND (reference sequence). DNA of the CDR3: TGTGCCAGTAGTATCGGGGGGGAAGCTTTCTTT. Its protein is CASSIGGEAFF.